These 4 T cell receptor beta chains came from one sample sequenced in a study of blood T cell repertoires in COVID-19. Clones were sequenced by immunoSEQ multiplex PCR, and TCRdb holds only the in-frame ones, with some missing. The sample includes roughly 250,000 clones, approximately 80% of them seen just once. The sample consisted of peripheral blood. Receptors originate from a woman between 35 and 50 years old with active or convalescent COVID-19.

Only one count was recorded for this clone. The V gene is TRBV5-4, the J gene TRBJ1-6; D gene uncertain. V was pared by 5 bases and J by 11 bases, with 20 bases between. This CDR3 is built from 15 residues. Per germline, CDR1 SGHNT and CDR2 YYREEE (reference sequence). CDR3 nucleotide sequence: TGTGCCAGCAGTCATATCACAGAGCTCGGGACACCCCTCCACTTT. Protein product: CASSHITELGTPLHF.

CDR3 nucleotides: TGTGCCAGCAGAGGACAGATATTCAATCAGCCCCAGCATTTT. It encodes CASRGQIFNQPQHF. The chain couples TRBV6-5 to TRBJ1-5, with D perhaps TRBD1 (6 bases). This CDR3 contains 14 residues. Trimming cost V 6 bases and J 3 bases, with 12 bases left between them. CDR1 MNHEY and CDR2 SVGAGI come from the germline V gene.

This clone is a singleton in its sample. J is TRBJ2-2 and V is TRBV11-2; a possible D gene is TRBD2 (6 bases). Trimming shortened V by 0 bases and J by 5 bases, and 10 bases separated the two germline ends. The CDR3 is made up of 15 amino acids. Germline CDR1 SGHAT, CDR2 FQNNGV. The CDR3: CASSLEVAGTGELFF. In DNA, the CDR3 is TGTGCCAGCAGCTTAGAGGTGGCGGGGACCGGGGAGCTGTTTTTT.

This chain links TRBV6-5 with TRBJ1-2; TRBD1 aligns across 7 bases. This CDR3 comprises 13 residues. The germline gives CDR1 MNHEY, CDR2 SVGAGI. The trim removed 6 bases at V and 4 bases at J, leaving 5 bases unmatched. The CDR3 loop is CASRPTGAYGYTF. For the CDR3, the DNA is TGTGCCAGCAGACCTACAGGGGCCTATGGCTACACCTTC.